These T cell receptor beta chains were read from a single sample in a study of T cells after posttransplantation cyclophosphamide. Assay used: immunoSEQ multiplex PCR; TCRdb lists only in-frame clones, some missing. Listed for the sample are 35,000 to 45,000 clones, none seen a single time. Sequencing input: PBMCs. These receptors came from a man aged 40-49 years in good health, CMV-negative, and a related stem cell transplant donor. CDR3s include the opening cysteine and the closing phenylalanine or tryptophan. D genes are given only for firm matches.

v_call cdr3_length d_call cdr3_aa
TRBV19 14 TRBD1 CASSPGTGTYEQYF
TRBV6-5 14 TRBD1 CASSSRQGGQPQHF
TRBV4-1 16 . CASSQTLAGATDTQYF
TRBV5-1 17 TRBD2 CASSFTSGGPGYNEQFF
TRBV27 14 . CASSLQGRDQPQHF
TRBV4-2 17 . CASSQVNGGSSYNEQFF
TRBV27 17 TRBD1 CASSLSGTGYLTDTQYF
TRBV30 16 TRBD2 CAWRGLGLAGVGEQFF
TRBV19 16 . CASSILRVIGDNEQFF
TRBV6-1 16 . CASSERRVGVNQPQHF
TRBV7-7 15 TRBD1 CASSPQAGGYGELFF
TRBV9 16 TRBD2 CASSDRGGEDTGELFF
TRBV2 14 . CASSEDDRRAGYTF
TRBV25-1 13 . CASSGLVFDEQFF
TRBV4-2 15 . CASSQERGRNQPQHF
TRBV5-6 13 . CASSPGTRYGYTF
TRBV7-3 15 TRBD2 CASSPTSGGTDTQYF
TRBV30 16 TRBD2 CAWSGSAGTRQETQYF
TRBV5-1 14 . CASSREGGTDTQYF
TRBV19 14 . CASSMYRAGDTQYF
TRBV5-1 13 . CASSLDGYTEAFF
TRBV12-5 15 . CASGLGPGRTDTQYF
TRBV5-6 15 . CASSLVWGGNSPLHF
TRBV5-1 15 . CASSWGPRRTTEAFF
TRBV7-3 15 TRBD2 CASSAGLADTGELFF
TRBV5-4 13 TRBD2 CASSPGRQETQYF
TRBV7-3 22 . CASGLSGVSSKSLSTTNEKLFF
TRBV7-3 15 . CASSEQGSSTDTQYF
TRBV5-5 14 . CASTSEGDIREQYF
TRBV20-1 11 . CSARERETQYF
TRBV19 11 . CASRQGFRQYF
TRBV25-1 17 TRBD1 CASSYGTGDAGREKLFF
TRBV7-2 14 . CASSLGLSGEKLFF
TRBV7-3 14 TRBD2 CASSLSGGQETQYF
TRBV4-1 14 TRBD2 CASSQRAGTNEQFF
TRBV30 16 . CAWSVQSSVGKTEAFF
TRBV5-1 16 . CASSDRDSTGTDTQYF
TRBV5-8 15 TRBD1 CASSLGQGANEKLFF
TRBV28 18 TRBD2 CASSFRAGGSVSYNEQFF
TRBV7-7 16 . CASSLLAAGRQETQYF
TRBV10-3 14 TRBD1 CAISPGDRLYGYTF